Listed below are T cell receptor beta chains from one sample, sequenced in a study of blood T cell repertoires in COVID-19. Assay used: immunoSEQ multiplex PCR; TCRdb lists only in-frame clones, some missing. Of 350,000 to 500,000 clones detected, roughly 90% appear once; the ten largest clones hold approximately 0.92%. Sequencing used peripheral blood. The receptors stem from a man aged 18 to 35 with COVID-19, enrolled during active disease. Each CDR3 is given with its conserved first and last residue. The D gene is left open where the match is weak. Size tells how often a clone was seen (once, few, many) or the class of an expanded clone, and some rows leave it out.

TRBJ2-5	-	TRBV6-5	-	CASSRDSETQYF	TGTGCCAGCAGCCGGGACTCCGAGACCCAGTACTTC
TRBJ1-1	-	TRBV7-9	TRBD1	CASSLWDRHNTEAFF	TGTGCCAGCAGCTTATGGGACAGACATAACACTGAAGCTTTCTTT
TRBJ2-7	-	TRBV2	TRBD2	CASRRDYPGSEQYF	TGTGCCAGCAGACGGGACTACCCCGGGAGCGAGCAGTACTTC
TRBJ2-7	once	TRBV11-3	TRBD1	CASSFAGTGTYEQYF	TGTGCCAGCAGCTTTGCCGGGACAGGAACCTACGAGCAGTACTTC
TRBJ2-4	-	TRBV27	-	CASSFDIGGSAKNIQYF	TGTGCCAGCAGTTTTGATATAGGAGGGTCGGCCAAAAACATTCAGTACTTC
TRBJ2-3	-	TRBV11-2	TRBD2	CASSSSGGLTDTQYF	TGTGCCAGCAGCTCTAGCGGGGGCCTCACAGATACGCAGTATTTT
TRBJ2-5	-	TRBV7-2	TRBD2	CASSLTGLRRGVVETQYF	TGTGCCAGCAGCTTAACAGGGCTTCGGCGGGGGGTGGTTGAGACCCAGTACTTC
TRBJ2-1	-	TRBV18	-	CASSPPSPGEQFF	TGTGCCAGCTCACCACCTTCGCCGGGTGAGCAGTTCTTC
TRBJ1-2	once	TRBV6-5	-	CASSPSPQGWTGYTF	TGTGCCAGCAGTCCATCTCCGCAGGGGTGGACTGGCTACACCTTC
TRBJ2-1	-	TRBV24-1	TRBD2	CATSDGTSGYKQFF	TGTGCCACCAGTGATGGGACTAGCGGGTATAAGCAGTTCTTC
TRBJ2-7	-	TRBV5-6	TRBD2	CASSLISGNDEQYF	TGTGCCAGCAGCTTGATTAGCGGGAACGACGAGCAGTACTTC
TRBJ2-5	-	TRBV5-4	TRBD1	CASSLRRNPRDSNF	TGTGCCAGCAGCTTACGGAGGAACCCCCGGGACAGCAACTTC
TRBJ1-4	-	TRBV19	-	CASSKMTRGANEKLFF	TGTGCCAGTAGTAAAATGACCAGGGGTGCTAATGAAAAACTGTTTTTT
TRBJ2-2	-	TRBV4-1	-	CASSQATGELFF	TGCGCCAGCAGCCAGGCCACCGGGGAGCTGTTTTTT
TRBJ1-1	few	TRBV2	TRBD1	CASSPGGGNTEAFF	TGTGCCAGCAGCCCAGGGGGCGGGAACACTGAAGCTTTCTTT
TRBJ2-7	once	TRBV15	TRBD1	CATSRSQGLAGEQYF	TGTGCCACCAGCAGGTCACAGGGGCTGGCCGGCGAGCAGTACTTC
TRBJ1-3	-	TRBV18	TRBD1	CASSSTGIGNTIYF	TGTGCCAGCTCATCGACAGGGATTGGAAACACCATATATTTT
TRBJ2-1	-	TRBV5-4	-	CASSFVGNEQFF	TGTGCCAGCAGCTTTGTCGGCAATGAGCAGTTCTTC
TRBJ1-1	-	TRBV4-2	-	CASSHPGQRNTEAFF	TGTGCCAGCAGCCACCCCGGACAGAGGAACACTGAAGCTTTCTTT
TRBJ2-2	-	TRBV11-1	-	CASSRGTGELFF	TGTGCCAGCAGCCGGGGGACCGGGGAGCTGTTTTTT
TRBJ1-2	-	TRBV10-2	TRBD1	CASSGDRDYGYTF	TGCGCCAGCAGTGGGGACAGGGACTATGGCTACACCTTC
TRBJ1-4	-	TRBV5-8	TRBD1	CASSPGTGGTNEKLFF	TGTGCCAGCAGCCCCGGGACAGGGGGGACTAATGAAAAACTGTTTTTT
TRBJ2-1	-	TRBV12-5	-	CASGLVGENDPYNEQFF	TGTGCTAGTGGTTTGGTAGGAGAGAACGATCCCTACAATGAGCAGTTCTTC
TRBJ1-3	-	TRBV2	-	CASSEIGRARGNTIYF	TGTGCCAGCAGTGAAATCGGCAGGGCTAGGGGAAACACCATATATTTT
TRBJ1-2	-	TRBV4-1	-	CASSQDQYTSNYGYTF	TGCGCCAGCAGCCAAGATCAGTACACAAGTAACTATGGCTACACCTTC
TRBJ2-7	-	TRBV5-1	-	CASSLSFGGAPYEQYF	TGCGCCAGCAGCCTATCCTTCGGAGGGGCCCCCTACGAGCAGTACTTC
TRBJ1-6	-	TRBV7-9	-	CASSFRVFNSPLHF	TGTGCCAGCAGCTTTAGAGTATTCAATTCACCCCTCCACTTT
TRBJ2-1	-	TRBV2	-	CASRVTRNNEQFF	TGTGCCAGCAGGGTAACTAGAAACAATGAGCAGTTCTTC
TRBJ2-1	-	TRBV30	TRBD2	CAYRLGREALSYNEQFF	TGTGCCTACCGCTTGGGGCGGGAGGCCCTCTCCTACAATGAGCAGTTCTTC